These 19 T cell receptor beta chains were sequenced from one sample in a study of blood T cell repertoires in COVID-19. Repertoires were generated with immunoSEQ multiplex PCR, while TCRdb's copy carries only in-frame clones and drops some. The sample consists of 85,000 to 100,000 clones, 80% to 90% of them appearing once. Sequencing was done on a sample of peripheral blood. Receptors were obtained from a middle-aged man with COVID-19, enrolled during active disease.

The chain joins TRBV19 to TRBJ1-1, with a weak D call TRBD1 (5 bases). CDR3 size: 15 residues. V was clipped by 7 bases and J by 1 base, with 16 bases between them. CDR1 LNHDA and CDR2 SQIVND come from the germline V gene (reference sequence). Written as DNA, the CDR3 is TGTGCCAGTACTCCCATTCCAGGGAAGAACACTGAAGCTTTCTTT. This translates into CASTPIPGKNTEAFF. The whole variable domain, filled in from reference TRBV19 and TRBJ1-1, reads DGGITQSPKYLFRKEGQNVTLSCEQNLNHDAMYWYRQDPGQGLRLIYYSQIVNDFQKGDIAEGYSVSREKKESFPLTVTSAQKNPTAFYLCASTPIPGKNTEAFFGQGTRLTVV.

This chain uses TRBV11-2 with TRBJ1-6; 7 bases align to TRBD1. V was clipped by 0 bases and J by 1 base; unmatched bases: 9. This CDR3 is built from 19 residues. Looked up from germline, CDR1 is SGHAT and CDR2 is FQNNGV. CDR3 in DNA: TGTGCCAGCAGCTTAGAGACAGGGTCGTGGGGGTCCTATAATTCACCCCTCCACTTT. It specifies CASSLETGSWGSYNSPLHF.

This clone was observed a single time. The chain couples TRBV5-1 to TRBJ2-7, with a tentative D call TRBD2 (6 bases). CDR3 length equals 13 residues. Trimming shortened V by 3 bases and J by 0 bases, and 7 bases separated the two germline ends. From germline, CDR1 is SGHRS and CDR2 YFSETQ. CDR3 sequence (DNA): TGCGCCAGCAGCTGGGGGGTCTCCTACGAGCAGTACTTC. Amino acids: CASSWGVSYEQYF.

Only one count was recorded for this clone. CDR3 protein: CASRSSGGAGELFF. The CDR3 nucleotides read TGTGCAAGTCGGTCTAGCGGGGGGGCCGGGGAGCTGTTTTTT. The rearrangement uses TRBV12-2 and TRBJ2-2; the table's D call of TRBD2 was not tested on the DNA. TRBV12-2 is termed a pseudogene. The CDR3 covers 14 residues.

V and J are TRBV10-3 and TRBJ1-5, with a possible D match to TRBD1 (6 bases). Trimming removed 2 bases from V and 4 bases from J, with 15 bases in between. This CDR3 spans 16 amino acids. Germline CDR1 reads ENHRY; CDR2 reads SYGVKD. CDR3 nucleotide sequence: TGTGCCATCAGTGAGATGGCAGGGGTTAGGAATCAGCCCCAGCATTTT. Translating gives CAISEMAGVRNQPQHF.

The J gene is TRBJ2-1, the V gene TRBV6-2 or TRBV6-3; D gene uncertain. The V and J ends lost 6 bases and 6 bases respectively, with 9 bases between them. The germline gives CDR1 MNHEY, CDR2 SVGEGT. CDR3 size: 12 residues. Here the CDR3 reads CASSLYLNEQFF. The CDR3 DNA follows: TGTGCCAGCAGCCTCTACCTCAATGAGCAGTTCTTC.

The CDR3 DNA sequence: TGTGCCAGCAGCTTAGGCTGGGGAGGGAACACCGGGGAGCTGTTTTTT. Translating it yields CASSLGWGGNTGELFF. The chain couples TRBV7-2 to TRBJ2-2, with D tentatively TRBD2 (6 bases). The CDR3 length is 16 residues. The V gene lost 1 base and the J gene lost 1 base, with 10 bases spanning the gap. Germline V gene sequence: CDR1 SGHTA, CDR2 FQGNSA.

This clone showed up just once. The V and J genes are TRBV18 and TRBJ2-2, with 7 bases that match TRBD1. V lost 0 bases and J lost 4; bases outside the gene matches: 5. CDR3 length: 16 residues. Looked up from germline, CDR1 is KGHSH and CDR2 is LQKENI. CDR3 nucleotides: TGTGCCAGCTCACCACCTACCCAGGGGGTCACCGGGGAGCTGTTTTTT. It translates to CASSPPTQGVTGELFF.

The chain employs TRBV29-1 and TRBJ2-1, with D tentatively TRBD2 (5 bases). Germline CDR1 and CDR2: SQVTM and ANQGSEA. The CDR3 extends over 11 amino acids. This CDR3 is CSGRTENEQFF. The CDR3 DNA reads TGCAGTGGGCGGACTGAGAATGAGCAGTTCTTC.

The chain is built from TRBV12-3 or TRBV12-4 and TRBJ1-5; no definite D call. This CDR3 has 11 residues. V lost 2 bases to trimming and J lost 7 bases, with 3 bases between them. For the CDR3, the DNA is TGTGCCAGCAGTTTAAGCCAGCCCCAGCATTTT. It encodes CASSLSQPQHF.

The chain recombines TRBV20-1 with TRBJ2-5; D call uncertain. The CDR3 sequence is 10 residues long. The germline gives CDR1 DFQATT, CDR2 SNEGSKA (reference sequence). V lost 3 bases, J lost 4 bases, and 3 bases lay in between. The DNA of the CDR3 is TGCAGTGCTAGCGGAGAGACCCAGTACTTC. Residues: CSASGETQYF.

The V call is TRBV15, the J call TRBJ1-1, with D perhaps matching TRBD1 (6 bases). The ends were cut back, 3 bases at V and 2 bases at J, with 19 bases in the middle. Germline V CDR1 and CDR2: LNHNV, YYDKDF (reference sequence). The CDR3 runs 17 residues. The CDR3 loop reads CATSRLYWTVSNTEAFF. In DNA, the CDR3 is TGTGCCACCAGCAGGCTCTATTGGACAGTAAGTAACACTGAAGCTTTCTTT.

The chain is built from TRBV5-1 and TRBJ2-6; 7 nucleotides line up with TRBD1. After removal of 4 bases from V and 0 bases from J, the junction contained 7 bases not matched to a gene. In germline, CDR1 is SGHRS, CDR2 YFSETQ. The CDR3 runs to 17 residues. CDR3: CASSTWDSISGANVLTF. The CDR3 bases are TGCGCCAGCAGCACTTGGGACAGTATCTCTGGGGCCAACGTCCTGACTTTC.

The J gene is TRBJ2-2, the V gene TRBV7-6; 8 positions agree with TRBD2. The J segment lost 0 bases and the V segment lost 4 bases, leaving 4 bases of the junction unmatched. The CDR3 has 16 amino acids. The V gene's germline CDR1 is SGHVS and CDR2 FNYEAQ. CDR3 amino acids: CASSSGGGPNTGELFF. The CDR3 region has the DNA TGTGCCAGCAGCTCGGGCGGGGGGCCGAACACCGGGGAGCTGTTTTTT. The variable domain in full, completed from reference TRBV7-6 and TRBJ2-2, reads GAGVSQSPRYKVTKRGQDVALRCDPISGHVSLYWYRQALGQGPEFLTYFNYEAQQDKSGLPNDRFSAERPEGSISTLTIQRTEQRDSAMYRCASSSGGGPNTGELFFGEGSRLTVL.

This clone came up once. DNA of the CDR3: TGTGCCTGGAGTACTACCCCTGGAAACACCATATATTTT. This codes for CAWSTTPGNTIYF. The chain recombines TRBV30 with TRBJ1-3; no firm D call. Trimming took 2 bases from V and 2 from J, leaving 7 bases between them. This CDR3 has 13 residues. CDR1 is GTSNPN, CDR2 SVGIG, per germline (reference sequence). Combining the CDR3 with reference TRBV30 and TRBJ1-3 gives the whole variable domain SQTIHQWPATLVQPVGSPLSLECTVEGTSNPNLYWYRQAAGRGLQLLFYSVGIGQISSEVPQNLSASRPQDRQFILSSKKLLLSDSGFYLCAWSTTPGNTIYFGEGSWLTVV.

The chain couples TRBV6-2 or TRBV6-3 to TRBJ1-1; D not certain. The CDR3 has 16 amino acids. Trimming shortened V by 2 bases and J by 1 base, and 14 bases separated the two germline ends. Germline-derived CDR1 and CDR2 are MNHEY and SVGEGT. The CDR3 DNA reads TGTGCCAGCAGTTACCCCCAGCGGACCCCGAACACTGAAGCTTTCTTT. This translates into CASSYPQRTPNTEAFF.

CDR3 nucleotide sequence: TGCGCCAGCAGCCAAGATTCTGGTCTAGAGCAGTTCTTC. Translated, it gives CASSQDSGLEQFF. This sequence joins TRBV4-1 and TRBJ2-1; D is ambiguous. The CDR3 is 13 residues long. The germline gives CDR1 MGHRA, CDR2 YSYEKL. Trimming took 0 bases from V and 10 from J, leaving 10 bases between them.

In nucleotides, the CDR3 is TGTGCCAGCAGCTTAGCCGGGTCCCGTACTGAAGCTTTCTTT. It is translated as CASSLAGSRTEAFF. The chain links TRBV11-2 to TRBJ1-1; D call uncertain. CDR3 length: 14 amino acids. V gave up 1 base and J gave up 5 bases, with 11 bases separating them. The germline CDR1 and CDR2 sequences are SGHAT and FQNNGV.

This clone was seen more than once but under ten times. The chain employs TRBV10-2 and TRBJ1-6; the D gene is possibly TRBD1 (5 bases). There are 16 residues in the CDR3. CDR1 is WSHSY, CDR2 SAAADI, per germline. Trimming left V 2 bases short and J 9 bases short, with 17 bases between. DNA for the CDR3: TGCGCCAGCAGTGAGCCGACAGTTGCCGGCGTTTCACCCCTCCACTTT. This gives the protein CASSEPTVAGVSPLHF.